The 2 T cell receptor beta chains below all came from one sample that was sequenced in a study of T cell responses to AZD1222 COVID-19 vaccine. The table came from immunoSEQ multiplex PCR; TCRdb's copy has only in-frame clones and leaves some out. The repertoire has around 100,000 clones, approximately 87% of them found once; the top ten carry roughly a tenth. The sequenced sample was peripheral blood, obtained 28 days after the second AZD1222 dose. Receptors were obtained from an adult who received the AZD1222 COVID-19 vaccine.

The chain uses TRBV28 and TRBJ2-5; 8 nucleotides line up with TRBD2. After removal of 5 bases from V and 5 bases from J, the junction contained 7 bases not matched to a gene. Germline V CDR1 and CDR2: MDHEN, SYDVKM. The CDR3 is 14 residues long. DNA of the CDR3: TGTGCCAGCAGTCCTTATAGCGGGAAGGAGACCCAGTACTTC. Translation: CASSPYSGKETQYF.

The rearrangement links TRBV28 to TRBJ2-3; possibly TRBD1 for D (5 bases). Germline CDR1 is MDHEN and CDR2 is SYDVKM. Trimming pared 7 bases from V and 0 bases from J, leaving 17 bases between. CDR3 length equals 16 residues. DNA for the CDR3: TGTGCCAGCACCCTAAGGGGAACTACTAGCACAGATACGCAGTATTTT. It is translated as CASTLRGTTSTDTQYF. Together with reference TRBV28 and TRBJ2-3, the CDR3 gives the full variable domain: DVKVTQSSRYLVKRTGEKVFLECVQDMDHENMFWYRQDPGLGLRLIYFSYDVKMKEKGDIPEGYSVSREKKERFSLILESASTNQTSMYLCASTLRGTTSTDTQYFGPGTRLTVL.